The rows below give T cell receptor beta chains drawn from one sample of a study of read filtering for tumor transcriptome and immune sequencing. TCRdb itself ran the reads through MiXCR, one entry per CDR3 protein. The sample records more than 20,000 distinct CDR3 sequences, 20% to 25% being singletons. The source material was a population of CD138-negative cells sorted from bone marrow. The receptors were gathered from a donor aged 40 or older with multiple myeloma. CDR3s include the opening cysteine and the closing phenylalanine or tryptophan. D genes are given only for firm matches. Not every row has a clone size; where given, it reads once, few, many or a size class.

clone size: .; V gene: TRBV2; J gene: TRBJ2-7; CDR3 length: 14; D gene: TRBD2; CDR3 DNA: TGTGCCAGCAGTTTTGATAGCGGGAGTAGCGAGCAGTACTTC; CDR3 protein: CASSFDSGSSEQYF
clone size: many; V gene: TRBV7-2; J gene: TRBJ1-4; CDR3 length: 12; D gene: .; CDR3 DNA: TGTGCCAGCAGACAAACTAATGAAAAACTGTTTTTT; CDR3 protein: CASRQTNEKLFF
clone size: many; V gene: TRBV6-1; J gene: TRBJ1-5; CDR3 length: 15; D gene: TRBD1; CDR3 DNA: TGTGCCAGCAAGGGGGACAGGATACCCAATCAGCCCCAGCATTTT; CDR3 protein: CASKGDRIPNQPQHF
clone size: many; V gene: TRBV20-1; J gene: TRBJ2-7; CDR3 length: 14; D gene: TRBD2; CDR3 DNA: TGCAGTGCTAGAAGAAGCGGGAATACCTACGAGCAGTACTTC; CDR3 protein: CSARRSGNTYEQYF
clone size: many; V gene: TRBV20-1; J gene: TRBJ2-3; CDR3 length: 13; D gene: .; CDR3 DNA: TGCAGTGCGGGGGACGGGAGACCGGATACGCAGTATTTT; CDR3 protein: CSAGDGRPDTQYF
clone size: many; V gene: TRBV20-1; J gene: TRBJ2-1; CDR3 length: 15; D gene: TRBD2; CDR3 DNA: TGCAGTGCTAGGGAACCTAGCGGGAGTTACAATGAGCAGTTCTTC; CDR3 protein: CSAREPSGSYNEQFF
clone size: many; V gene: TRBV7-9; J gene: TRBJ2-5; CDR3 length: 14; D gene: .; CDR3 DNA: TGTGCCAGCAGCCGGGGAGCCCTTGATGAGACCCAGTACTTC; CDR3 protein: CASSRGALDETQYF
clone size: few; V gene: TRBV9; J gene: TRBJ1-2; CDR3 length: 18; D gene: .; CDR3 DNA: TGTGCCAGCAGCGTAGGTCTGTTCGGGACGGACTTTAACTATGGCTACACCTTC; CDR3 protein: CASSVGLFGTDFNYGYTF
clone size: .; V gene: TRBV2; J gene: TRBJ2-5; CDR3 length: 15; D gene: TRBD2; CDR3 DNA: TGTGCCAGCAGTGCTGGACTAGCGGGAGACGAGACCCAGTACTTC; CDR3 protein: CASSAGLAGDETQYF
clone size: large; V gene: TRBV7-9; J gene: TRBJ2-1; CDR3 length: 14; D gene: TRBD2; CDR3 DNA: TGTGCCAGCAGCTTACTAGCGGGAGACAATGAGCAGTTCTTC; CDR3 protein: CASSLLAGDNEQFF
clone size: .; V gene: TRBV19; J gene: TRBJ1-5; CDR3 length: 16; D gene: .; CDR3 DNA: TGTGCCAGTAGTATCTGGAGGGGCAGGGGCAATCAGCCCCAGCATTTT; CDR3 protein: CASSIWRGRGNQPQHF
clone size: many; V gene: TRBV4-2; J gene: TRBJ1-2; CDR3 length: 16; D gene: TRBD1; CDR3 DNA: TGTGCCAGCAGCCAAGAGATCAGGACAGGGGGGCATGGCTACACCTTC; CDR3 protein: CASSQEIRTGGHGYTF
clone size: many; V gene: TRBV20-1; J gene: TRBJ2-7; CDR3 length: 14; D gene: .; CDR3 DNA: TGCAGTGCTAGAGATCTAGGACGCTCCTACGAGCAGTACTTC; CDR3 protein: CSARDLGRSYEQYF
clone size: many; V gene: TRBV28; J gene: TRBJ1-2; CDR3 length: 16; D gene: TRBD1; CDR3 DNA: TGTGCCAGCAGTTCCCCCGGGACAGCCACCCGCTATGGCTACACCTTC; CDR3 protein: CASSSPGTATRYGYTF
clone size: many; V gene: TRBV4-1; J gene: TRBJ1-4; CDR3 length: 15; D gene: TRBD1; CDR3 DNA: TGCGCCAGCAGCCAAGGAAGACAGGGCAATGAAAAACTGTTTTTT; CDR3 protein: CASSQGRQGNEKLFF
clone size: many; V gene: TRBV7-9; J gene: TRBJ2-3; CDR3 length: 17; D gene: TRBD2; CDR3 DNA: TGTGCCAGCAGCTCTGGGGGACTAGCGGGACAGAGGGATACGCAGTATTTT; CDR3 protein: CASSSGGLAGQRDTQYF
clone size: .; V gene: TRBV5-1; J gene: TRBJ2-1; CDR3 length: 14; D gene: .; CDR3 DNA: TGCGCCAGCAGCTTTAGGAGATTGGTGGATGAACAGTTCTTC; CDR3 protein: CASSFRRLVDEQFF
clone size: many; V gene: TRBV4-1; J gene: TRBJ2-3; CDR3 length: 19; D gene: TRBD2; CDR3 DNA: TGCGCCAGCAGCCAAGTAGCACTAGCGGGAGGGCCGATGACAGATACGCAGTATTTT; CDR3 protein: CASSQVALAGGPMTDTQYF
clone size: medium-sized; V gene: TRBV2; J gene: TRBJ2-1; CDR3 length: 14; D gene: TRBD2; CDR3 DNA: TGTGCCAGCAGTGAAAGGCTAGCGGGAGTTGAGCAGTTCTTC; CDR3 protein: CASSERLAGVEQFF
clone size: many; V gene: TRBV20-1; J gene: TRBJ2-5; CDR3 length: 13; D gene: TRBD2; CDR3 DNA: TGCAGTGCCCCACTAGCGGGCAAAGAGACCCAGTACTTC; CDR3 protein: CSAPLAGKETQYF
clone size: .; V gene: TRBV15; J gene: TRBJ2-3; CDR3 length: 15; D gene: .; CDR3 DNA: TGTGCCACCAGCAGAGATGAAGGTCCTAGCGATACGCAGTATTTT; CDR3 protein: CATSRDEGPSDTQYF
clone size: few; V gene: TRBV20-1; J gene: TRBJ2-7; CDR3 length: 15; D gene: TRBD2; CDR3 DNA: TGCAGTGCTAATGGGGGGACTAGCGCCTCCTACGAGCAGTACTTC; CDR3 protein: CSANGGTSASYEQYF
clone size: many; V gene: TRBV20-1; J gene: TRBJ2-7; CDR3 length: 12; D gene: .; CDR3 DNA: TGCAGTGCTAGGGCCGTCTCCTACGAGCAGTACTTC; CDR3 protein: CSARAVSYEQYF
clone size: many; V gene: TRBV29-1; J gene: TRBJ2-1; CDR3 length: 15; D gene: .; CDR3 DNA: TGCAGCATTCGGCGGGAAGGGGGCTCCTACAATGAGCAGTTCTTC; CDR3 protein: CSIRREGGSYNEQFF
clone size: many; V gene: TRBV28; J gene: TRBJ2-7; CDR3 length: 14; D gene: TRBD2; CDR3 DNA: TGTGCCAGCAGTCGACTAGCGGGCCCCTACGAGCAGTACTTC; CDR3 protein: CASSRLAGPYEQYF
clone size: many; V gene: TRBV11-2; J gene: TRBJ2-2; CDR3 length: 17; D gene: TRBD2; CDR3 DNA: TGTGCCAGCAGCCGTGGGGTACTAGCGGGGACCACCGGGGAGCTGTTTTTT; CDR3 protein: CASSRGVLAGTTGELFF
clone size: .; V gene: TRBV6-5; J gene: TRBJ2-3; CDR3 length: 15; D gene: .; CDR3 DNA: TGTGCCAGCAGTGGACCGGGGCTTAGCACAGCTACGCAGTATTTT; CDR3 protein: CASSGPGLSTATQYF
clone size: .; V gene: TRBV27; J gene: TRBJ1-1; CDR3 length: 14; D gene: .; CDR3 DNA: TGTGCCAGCATTGCGGGGGAAAGGGACACTGAAGCTTTCTTT; CDR3 protein: CASIAGERDTEAFF
clone size: .; V gene: TRBV6-1; J gene: TRBJ2-2; CDR3 length: 13; D gene: .; CDR3 DNA: TGTGCCAGAAGTCGGGATGTAACCGGGGAGCTGTTTTTT; CDR3 protein: CARSRDVTGELFF
clone size: .; V gene: TRBV2; J gene: TRBJ2-7; CDR3 length: 12; D gene: .; CDR3 DNA: TGTGCCAGCAGTGAAAGTTTCTACGAGCAGTACTTC; CDR3 protein: CASSESFYEQYF
clone size: .; V gene: TRBV3-1; J gene: TRBJ2-7; CDR3 length: 15; D gene: TRBD2; CDR3 DNA: TGTGCCAGCACCCCATTAGGACTAGCGGTCTACGAGCAGTACTTC; CDR3 protein: CASTPLGLAVYEQYF
clone size: few; V gene: TRBV7-9; J gene: TRBJ2-1; CDR3 length: 15; D gene: TRBD2; CDR3 DNA: TGTGCCAGCAGCTTAGTAAGCGGGATCTACAATGAGCAGTTCTTC; CDR3 protein: CASSLVSGIYNEQFF
clone size: many; V gene: TRBV5-6; J gene: TRBJ2-1; CDR3 length: 13; D gene: .; CDR3 DNA: TGTGCCAGCAGCTTGGCCGTGGGAGTTGAGCAGTTCTTC; CDR3 protein: CASSLAVGVEQFF
clone size: many; V gene: TRBV7-2; J gene: TRBJ2-1; CDR3 length: 15; D gene: .; CDR3 DNA: TGTGCCAGCAGCTCGGCGGAAAGCTCCTACAATGAGCAGTTCTTC; CDR3 protein: CASSSAESSYNEQFF
clone size: many; V gene: TRBV20-1; J gene: TRBJ2-3; CDR3 length: 14; D gene: TRBD2; CDR3 DNA: TGCAGTGCTCTGGGACTAGCGGGGACATATACGCAGTATTTT; CDR3 protein: CSALGLAGTYTQYF
clone size: many; V gene: TRBV9; J gene: TRBJ2-2; CDR3 length: 14; D gene: .; CDR3 DNA: TGTGCCAGCAGCGTAGATGCTTACACCGGGGAGCTGTTTTTT; CDR3 protein: CASSVDAYTGELFF
clone size: many; V gene: TRBV10-3; J gene: TRBJ2-7; CDR3 length: 16; D gene: TRBD1; CDR3 DNA: TGTGCCATCAGTGAGAGGACAGGTCTGGGGGTGTACGAGCAGTACTTC; CDR3 protein: CAISERTGLGVYEQYF
clone size: many; V gene: TRBV20-1; J gene: TRBJ2-5; CDR3 length: 13; D gene: .; CDR3 DNA: TGCAGTGCCATCGGACCGTACCAAGAGACCCAGTACTTC; CDR3 protein: CSAIGPYQETQYF
clone size: many; V gene: TRBV6-5; J gene: TRBJ2-2; CDR3 length: 14; D gene: TRBD2; CDR3 DNA: TGTGCCAGTCAAACGGGGGGGAACACCGGGGAGCTGTTTTTT; CDR3 protein: CASQTGGNTGELFF
clone size: many; V gene: TRBV29-1; J gene: TRBJ2-5; CDR3 length: 13; D gene: TRBD1; CDR3 DNA: TGCAGCGTTGCCCAGGGGGTGCAAGAGACCCAGTACTTC; CDR3 protein: CSVAQGVQETQYF